This TCR beta chain derives from a study of T cell clusters in autoimmune cytopenias. The CDR3 spans 20 residues. Per germline, CDR1 MNHEY and CDR2 SMNVEV (reference sequence). Multiplex touch-down PCR amplified TRB using TRB-A and TRB-B pools in one tube. TCRdb reprocessed the multiplex PCR reads and stores each CDR3 protein as one record, lacking DNA. The sample spans 1,500 to 2,000 distinct CDR3 sequences; the ten largest clones claim 69%. Approximately 36,000 genome equivalents of blood DNA were amplified for TRB. The source of this sequence is a human donor with an autoimmune cytopenia, with autoimmune hepatitis or in good health (not recorded which). The chain couples TRBV27 to TRBJ2-3; the D call from TCRdb, TRBD2, cannot be confirmed without DNA. The source material was peripheral blood. The CDR3 reads CASSARLAGGPEISTDTQYF.